This T cell receptor (beta chain) was recorded in a study of T cell changes during pregnancy in multiple sclerosis. This CDR3 spans 13 amino acids. J gave up 8 bases and V 3 bases, and 4 bases lay outside the gene matches. Germline CDR1 reads MGHRA; CDR2 reads YSYEKL. Assay: immunoSEQ multiplex PCR; the TCRdb copy retains only in-frame clones and omits some. Here the sample spans approximately 80,000 clones, about 95% being singletons. The V and J genes are TRBV4-1 and TRBJ2-1, with TRBD2 matching over 7 bases. The source material was peripheral blood, sampled in the third trimester of pregnancy. The source is a female donor with multiple sclerosis, enrolled in a pregnancy study. Here the CDR3 DNA reads TGCGCCAGCAGCCAGGGGGGGAATGATGAGCAGTTCTTC. The encoded protein is CASSQGGNDEQFF.